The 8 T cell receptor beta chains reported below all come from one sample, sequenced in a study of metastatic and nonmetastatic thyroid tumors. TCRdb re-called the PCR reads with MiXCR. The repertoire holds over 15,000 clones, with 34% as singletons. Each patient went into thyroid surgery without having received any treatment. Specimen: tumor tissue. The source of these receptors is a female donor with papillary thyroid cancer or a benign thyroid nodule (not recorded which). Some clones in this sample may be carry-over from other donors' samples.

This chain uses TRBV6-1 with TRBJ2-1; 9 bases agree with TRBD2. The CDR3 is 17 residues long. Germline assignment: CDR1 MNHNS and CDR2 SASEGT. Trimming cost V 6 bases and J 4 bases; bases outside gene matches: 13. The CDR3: CASRATPASGKYNEQFF. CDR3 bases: TGTGCCAGCAGGGCAACTCCGGCTAGCGGGAAGTACAATGAGCAGTTCTTC.

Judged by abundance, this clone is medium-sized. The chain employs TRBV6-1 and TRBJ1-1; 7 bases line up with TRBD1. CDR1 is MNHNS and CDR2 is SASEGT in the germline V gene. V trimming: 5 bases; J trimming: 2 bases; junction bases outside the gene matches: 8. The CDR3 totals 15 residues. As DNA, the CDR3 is TGTGCCAGCAGTTATTTGCGGGACAGTAACACTGAAGCTTTCTTT. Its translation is CASSYLRDSNTEAFF.

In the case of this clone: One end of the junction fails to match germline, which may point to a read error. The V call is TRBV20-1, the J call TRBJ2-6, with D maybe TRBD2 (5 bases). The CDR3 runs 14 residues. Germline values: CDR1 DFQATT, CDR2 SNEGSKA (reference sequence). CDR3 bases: TGCAGTACTAGAGACCGATCTGGGGCCAACGTCCTGACTTTC. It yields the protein CSTRDRSGANVLTF.

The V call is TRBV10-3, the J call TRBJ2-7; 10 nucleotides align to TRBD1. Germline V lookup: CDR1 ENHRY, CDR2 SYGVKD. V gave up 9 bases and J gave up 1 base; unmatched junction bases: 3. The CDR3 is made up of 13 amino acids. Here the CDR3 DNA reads TGTGCCATATGGGACAGGGGATCCTACGAGCAGTACTTC. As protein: CAIWDRGSYEQYF.

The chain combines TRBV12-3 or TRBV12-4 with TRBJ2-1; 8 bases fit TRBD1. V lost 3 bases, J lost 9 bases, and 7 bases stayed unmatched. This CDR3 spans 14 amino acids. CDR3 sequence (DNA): TGTGCCAGCAGTTTGGGGCAGGGGGCAAGTGAGCAGTTCTTC. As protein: CASSLGQGASEQFF.

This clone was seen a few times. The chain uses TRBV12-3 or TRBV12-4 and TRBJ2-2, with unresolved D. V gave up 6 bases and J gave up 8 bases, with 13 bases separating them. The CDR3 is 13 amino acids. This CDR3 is CASSTFLGGELFF. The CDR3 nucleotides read TGTGCCAGCAGCACCTTCCTGGGAGGGGAGCTGTTTTTT.

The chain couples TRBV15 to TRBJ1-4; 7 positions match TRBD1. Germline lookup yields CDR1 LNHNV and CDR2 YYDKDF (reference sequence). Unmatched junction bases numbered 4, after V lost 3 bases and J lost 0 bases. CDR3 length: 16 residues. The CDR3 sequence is CATSSGTVATNEKLFF. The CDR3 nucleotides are TGTGCCACCAGCAGCGGGACAGTTGCAACTAATGAAAAACTGTTTTTT.

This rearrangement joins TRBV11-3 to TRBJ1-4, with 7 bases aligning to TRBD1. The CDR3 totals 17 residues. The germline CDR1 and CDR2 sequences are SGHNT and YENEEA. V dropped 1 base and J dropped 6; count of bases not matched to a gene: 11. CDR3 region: CASSLGGTTGAYEKLFF. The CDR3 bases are TGTGCCAGCAGCTTAGGAGGGACTACAGGGGCGTATGAAAAACTGTTTTTT.